This T cell receptor beta chain stems from a study of T cells after posttransplantation cyclophosphamide. The study, taken as a whole, reports: Later post-transplant blood repertoires were often dominated by donor CD8+ memory clones.

The CDR3 is 12 amino acids. V lost 6 bases to trimming and J lost 5 bases, with 8 bases between them. Germline CDR1 and CDR2: SEHNR and FQNEAQ (reference sequence). The sample holds many counts of this clone. Its antigen is unknown. Clones were sequenced by immunoSEQ multiplex PCR, and TCRdb holds only the in-frame ones, with some missing. The sample counts approximately 7,500 clones, none seen once; the ten largest own 5.5% to 7%. Busulfan-fludarabine conditioning, marrow transplant, and cyclophosphamide on days +3 and +4 were administered. Sequences were derived from PBMCs, sampled after allogeneic stem cell transplant with posttransplant cyclophosphamide. This clonotype was sampled from a young adult male patient who received an allogeneic stem cell transplant from an unrelated donor, was CMV-positive, and had acute and chronic GVHD. Part of the T cell pool may stem from the graft donor. This chain connects TRBV7-9 to TRBJ1-5; no definite D call. For the CDR3, the DNA is TGTGCCAGCAGTCGAACGGATCAGCCCCAGCATTTT. This translates into CASSRTDQPQHF.